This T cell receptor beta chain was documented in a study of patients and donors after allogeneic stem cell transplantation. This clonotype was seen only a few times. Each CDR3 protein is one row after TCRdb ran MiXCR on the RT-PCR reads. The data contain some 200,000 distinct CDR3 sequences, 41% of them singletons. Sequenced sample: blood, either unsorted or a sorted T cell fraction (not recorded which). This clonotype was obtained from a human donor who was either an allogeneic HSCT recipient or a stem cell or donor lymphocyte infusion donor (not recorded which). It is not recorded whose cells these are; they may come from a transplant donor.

The DNA of the CDR3 is TGTGCCAGCAGCTTATACGGCGGGAACACTGAAGCTTTCTTT. Encoded protein: CASSLYGGNTEAFF. The rearrangement joins TRBV7-6 to TRBJ1-1; D not certain. The CDR3 loop spans 14 amino acids. The V end was cut by 2 bases, the J end by 1 base, with 8 bases between. In germline, CDR1 is SGHVS, CDR2 FNYEAQ.